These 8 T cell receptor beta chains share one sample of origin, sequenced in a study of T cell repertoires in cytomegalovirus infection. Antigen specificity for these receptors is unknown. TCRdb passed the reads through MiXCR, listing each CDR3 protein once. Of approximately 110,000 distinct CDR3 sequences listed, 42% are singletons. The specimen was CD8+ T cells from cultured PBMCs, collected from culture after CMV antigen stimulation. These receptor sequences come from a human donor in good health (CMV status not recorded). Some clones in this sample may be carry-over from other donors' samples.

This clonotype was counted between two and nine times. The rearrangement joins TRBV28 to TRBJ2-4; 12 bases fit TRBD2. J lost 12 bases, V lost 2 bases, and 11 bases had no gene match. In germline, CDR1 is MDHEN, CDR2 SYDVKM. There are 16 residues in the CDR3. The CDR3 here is CASSLSITSGGPTQYF. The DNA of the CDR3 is TGTGCCAGCAGTTTAAGTATCACTAGCGGGGGGCCCACTCAGTACTTC. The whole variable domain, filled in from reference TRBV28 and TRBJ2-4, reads DVKVTQSSRYLVKRTGEKVFLECVQDMDHENMFWYRQDPGLGLRLIYFSYDVKMKEKGDIPEGYSVSREKKERFSLILESASTNQTSMYLCASSLSITSGGPTQYFGAGTRLSVL.

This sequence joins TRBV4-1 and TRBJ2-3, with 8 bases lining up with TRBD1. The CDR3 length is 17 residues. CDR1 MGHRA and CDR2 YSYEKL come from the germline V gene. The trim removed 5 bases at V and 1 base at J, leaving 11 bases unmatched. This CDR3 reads CASSLRIPGQGTDTQYF. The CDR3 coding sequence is TGCGCCAGCAGCTTGCGGATTCCGGGACAGGGCACAGATACGCAGTATTTT.

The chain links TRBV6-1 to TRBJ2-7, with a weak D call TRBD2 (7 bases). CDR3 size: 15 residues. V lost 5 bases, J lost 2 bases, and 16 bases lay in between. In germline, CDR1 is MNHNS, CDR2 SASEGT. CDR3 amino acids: CASSYMGGGPYEQYF. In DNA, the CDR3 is TGTGCCAGCAGTTACATGGGGGGGGGCCCCTACGAGCAGTACTTC.

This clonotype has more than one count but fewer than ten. The CDR3 loop reads CASSYSNSVYEQYF. The CDR3 DNA is TGTGCCAGCAGTTACTCGAATTCAGTCTACGAGCAGTACTTC. The chain couples TRBV6-6 to TRBJ2-7; D is unresolved. Germline CDR1 and CDR2: MNHNY and SVGAGI (reference sequence). Trimming stripped 0 bases from V and 3 bases from J, with 9 bases between. CDR3 size: 14 residues.

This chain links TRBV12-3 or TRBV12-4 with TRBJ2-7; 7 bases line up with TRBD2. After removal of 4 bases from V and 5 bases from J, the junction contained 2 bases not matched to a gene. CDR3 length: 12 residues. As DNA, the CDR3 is TGTGCCAGCAGTTCACTAGCGAACGAGCAGTACTTC. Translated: CASSSLANEQYF.

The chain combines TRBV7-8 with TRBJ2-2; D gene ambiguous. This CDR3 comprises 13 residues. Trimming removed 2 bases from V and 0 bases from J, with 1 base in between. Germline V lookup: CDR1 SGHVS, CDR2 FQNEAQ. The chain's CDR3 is CASSLPNTGELFF. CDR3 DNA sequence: TGTGCCAGCAGCTTACCGAACACCGGGGAGCTGTTTTTT.

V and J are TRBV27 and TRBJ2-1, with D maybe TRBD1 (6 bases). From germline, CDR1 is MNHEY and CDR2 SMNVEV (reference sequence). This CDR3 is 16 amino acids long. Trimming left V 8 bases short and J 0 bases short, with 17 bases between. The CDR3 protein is CASSGAQGSSYNEQFF. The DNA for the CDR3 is TGTGCCAGCTCCGGGGCCCAGGGGAGCTCCTACAATGAGCAGTTCTTC.

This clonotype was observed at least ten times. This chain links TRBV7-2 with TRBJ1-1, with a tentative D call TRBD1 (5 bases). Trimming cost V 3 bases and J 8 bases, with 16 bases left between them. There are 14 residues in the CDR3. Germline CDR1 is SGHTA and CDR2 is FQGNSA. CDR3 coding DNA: TGTGCCAGCAGCTTCGGCCGGGGGTTCTCAGAAGCTTTCTTT. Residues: CASSFGRGFSEAFF.